This T cell receptor (beta chain) derives from a study of CD8+ T cells in alopecia areata. The study's findings and limits: Scalp lesions, especially in alopecia totalis/universalis, had higher clonality than normal scalp. A large proportion of expanded lesional clones were detected persisting in scalp and blood during tofacitinib.

Extracted RNA was reverse transcribed, and the resulting cDNA served as sequencing template. The method was immunoSEQ multiplex PCR; TCRdb's version includes in-frame clones alone and lacks a portion of them. The table shows fewer than 250,000 clones, with roughly two fifths occurring only once. This CDR3 contains 13 residues. V was clipped by 11 bases and J by 4 bases; unmatched bases: 9. Germline lookup yields CDR1 ENHRY and CDR2 SYGVKD. With regard to this clone: What it binds is unknown.

The treatment: oral pan-JAK inhibitor, 5-10 mg twice daily. The source is a human donor with alopecia areata. The V call is TRBV10-3, the J call TRBJ2-3; 7 bases agree with TRBD2. Sequencing was performed on CD4+ T cells sorted from blood, taken at week 34, from a patient treated with tofacitinib. CDR3 protein: CAAGGSMADTQYF. The CDR3 coding sequence is TGTGCCGCCGGCGGGAGTATGGCAGATACGCAGTATTTT.